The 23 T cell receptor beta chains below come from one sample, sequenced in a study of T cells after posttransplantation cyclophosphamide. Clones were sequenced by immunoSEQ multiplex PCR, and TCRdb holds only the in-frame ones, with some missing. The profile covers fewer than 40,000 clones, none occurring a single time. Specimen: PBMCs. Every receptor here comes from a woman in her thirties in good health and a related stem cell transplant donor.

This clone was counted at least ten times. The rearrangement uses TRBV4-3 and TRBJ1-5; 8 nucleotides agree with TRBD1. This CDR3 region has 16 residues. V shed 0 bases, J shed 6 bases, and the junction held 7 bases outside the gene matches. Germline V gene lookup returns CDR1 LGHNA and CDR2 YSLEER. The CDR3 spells CASSQDNQGASQPQHF. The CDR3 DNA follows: TGCGCCAGCAGCCAAGATAACCAGGGGGCTTCTCAGCCCCAGCATTTT.

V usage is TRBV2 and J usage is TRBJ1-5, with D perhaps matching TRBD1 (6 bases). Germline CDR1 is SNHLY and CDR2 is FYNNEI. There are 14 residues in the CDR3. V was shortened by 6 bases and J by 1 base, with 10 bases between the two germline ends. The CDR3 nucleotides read TGTGCCAGCAGACAGGGTACGAGCAATCAGCCCCAGCATTTT. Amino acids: CASRQGTSNQPQHF. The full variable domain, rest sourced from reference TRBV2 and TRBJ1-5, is EPEVTQTPSHQVTQMGQEVILRCVPISNHLYFYWYRQILGQKVEFLVSFYNNEISEKSEIFDDQFSVERPDGSNFTLKIRSTKLEDSAMYFCASRQGTSNQPQHFGDGTRLSIL.

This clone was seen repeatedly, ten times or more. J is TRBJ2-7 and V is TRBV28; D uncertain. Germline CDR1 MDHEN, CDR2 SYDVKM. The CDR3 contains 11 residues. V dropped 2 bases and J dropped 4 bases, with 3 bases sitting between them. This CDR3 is CASSLRYEQYF. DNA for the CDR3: TGTGCCAGCAGTTTAAGGTACGAGCAGTACTTC.

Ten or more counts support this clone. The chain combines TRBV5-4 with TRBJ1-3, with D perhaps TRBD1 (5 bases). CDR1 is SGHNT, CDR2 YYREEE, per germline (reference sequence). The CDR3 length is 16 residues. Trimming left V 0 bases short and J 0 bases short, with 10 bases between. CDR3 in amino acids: CASSLGGQASGNTIYF. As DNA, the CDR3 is TGTGCCAGCAGCTTGGGGGGCCAGGCCTCTGGAAACACCATATATTTT.

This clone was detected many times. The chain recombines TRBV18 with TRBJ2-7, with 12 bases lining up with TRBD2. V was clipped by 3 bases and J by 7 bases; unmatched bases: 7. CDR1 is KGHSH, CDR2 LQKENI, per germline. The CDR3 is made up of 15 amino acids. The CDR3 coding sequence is TGTGCCAGCTCACCCCGACTAGCGGGGGCATGGGAGCAGTACTTC. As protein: CASSPRLAGAWEQYF.

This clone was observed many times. The CDR3 spells CASSLGTGGRHGYTF. The DNA of the CDR3 is TGTGCCAGCAGTTTAGGGACAGGGGGAAGGCATGGCTACACCTTC. The rearrangement joins TRBV27 to TRBJ1-2, with 11 bases lining up with TRBD1. The germline V gene encodes CDR1 MNHEY and CDR2 SMNVEV (reference sequence). The V gene end was trimmed by 2 bases and the J gene end by 6 bases; junction bases not matched to a gene: 5. The CDR3 is made up of 15 amino acids.

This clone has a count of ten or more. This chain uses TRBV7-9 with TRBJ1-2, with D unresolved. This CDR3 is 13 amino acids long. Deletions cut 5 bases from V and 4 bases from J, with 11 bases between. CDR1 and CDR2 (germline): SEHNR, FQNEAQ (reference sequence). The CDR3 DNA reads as TGTGCCAGCAGCCGGACTGAAGGCTATGGCTACACCTTC. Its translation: CASSRTEGYGYTF.

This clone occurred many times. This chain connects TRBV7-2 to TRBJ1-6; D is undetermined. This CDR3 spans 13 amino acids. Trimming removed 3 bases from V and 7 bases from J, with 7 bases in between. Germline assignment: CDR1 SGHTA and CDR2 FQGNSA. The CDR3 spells CASSFAENSPLHF. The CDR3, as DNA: TGTGCCAGCAGCTTCGCGGAAAATTCACCCCTCCACTTT.

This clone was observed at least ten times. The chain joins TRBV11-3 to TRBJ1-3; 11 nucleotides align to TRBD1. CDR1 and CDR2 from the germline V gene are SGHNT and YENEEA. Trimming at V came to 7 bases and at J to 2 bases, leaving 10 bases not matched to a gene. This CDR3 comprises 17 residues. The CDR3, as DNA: TGTGCCAGCATCCCGGGCCGGGGACAGGGGGCTGGAAACACCATATATTTT. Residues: CASIPGRGQGAGNTIYF.

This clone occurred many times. CDR3 DNA: TGTGCCAGCGGCGGCGGCGGGAGAAGCGCAACTAATGAAAAACTGTTTTTT. Protein product: CASGGGGRSATNEKLFF. The V gene is TRBV27, the J gene TRBJ1-4; D gene uncertain. V dropped 8 bases and J dropped 0 bases, with 19 bases sitting between them. The CDR3 length is 17 residues. The germline CDR1 and CDR2 sequences are MNHEY and SMNVEV (reference sequence).

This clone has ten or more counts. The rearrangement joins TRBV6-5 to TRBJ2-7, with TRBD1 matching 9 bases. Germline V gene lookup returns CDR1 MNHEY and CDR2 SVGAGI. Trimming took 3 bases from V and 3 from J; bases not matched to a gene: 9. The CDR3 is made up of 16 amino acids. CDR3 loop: CASSYSPGTGSYEQYF. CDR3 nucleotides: TGTGCCAGCAGTTATTCTCCCGGGACAGGGAGCTACGAGCAGTACTTC.

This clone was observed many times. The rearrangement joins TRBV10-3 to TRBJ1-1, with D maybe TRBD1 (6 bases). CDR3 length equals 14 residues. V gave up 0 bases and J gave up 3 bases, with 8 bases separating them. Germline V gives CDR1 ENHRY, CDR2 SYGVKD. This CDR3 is CAISESTGYTEAFF. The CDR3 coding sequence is TGTGCCATCAGTGAGTCGACAGGATACACTGAAGCTTTCTTT.

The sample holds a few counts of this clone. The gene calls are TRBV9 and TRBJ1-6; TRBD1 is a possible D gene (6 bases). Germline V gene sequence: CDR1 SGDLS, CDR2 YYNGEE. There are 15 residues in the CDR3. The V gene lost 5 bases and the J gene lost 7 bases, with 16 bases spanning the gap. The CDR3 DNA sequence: TGTGCCAGCAGTAGGAGGGGGATAGGGAATTCACCCCTCCACTTT. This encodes CASSRRGIGNSPLHF.

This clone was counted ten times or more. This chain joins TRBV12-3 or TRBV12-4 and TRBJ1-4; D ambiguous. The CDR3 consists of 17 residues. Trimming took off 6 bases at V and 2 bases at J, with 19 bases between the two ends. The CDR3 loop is CASSTRGWRVTNEKLFF. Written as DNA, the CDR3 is TGTGCCAGCAGCACCCGGGGTTGGAGAGTGACTAATGAAAAACTGTTTTTT.

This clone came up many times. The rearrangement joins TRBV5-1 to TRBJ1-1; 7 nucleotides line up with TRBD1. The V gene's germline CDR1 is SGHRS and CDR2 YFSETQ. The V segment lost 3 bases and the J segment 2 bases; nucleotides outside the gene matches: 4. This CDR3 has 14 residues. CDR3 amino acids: CASSWGQSNTEAFF. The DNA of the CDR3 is TGCGCCAGCAGCTGGGGACAGTCAAACACTGAAGCTTTCTTT.

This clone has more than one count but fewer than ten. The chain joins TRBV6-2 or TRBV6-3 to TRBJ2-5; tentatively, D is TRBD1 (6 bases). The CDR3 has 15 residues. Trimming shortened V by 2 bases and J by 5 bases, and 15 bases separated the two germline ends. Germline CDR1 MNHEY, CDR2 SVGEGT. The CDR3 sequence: CASSYVMGAVETQYF. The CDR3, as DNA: TGTGCCAGCAGTTACGTCATGGGGGCGGTGGAGACCCAGTACTTC.

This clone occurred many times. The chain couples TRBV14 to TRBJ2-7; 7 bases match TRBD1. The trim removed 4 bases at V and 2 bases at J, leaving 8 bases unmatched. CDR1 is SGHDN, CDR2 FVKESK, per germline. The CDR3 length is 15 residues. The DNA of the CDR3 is TGTGCCAGCAGCCCACAAAGGACAGGAGCCTACGAGCAGTACTTC. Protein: CASSPQRTGAYEQYF.

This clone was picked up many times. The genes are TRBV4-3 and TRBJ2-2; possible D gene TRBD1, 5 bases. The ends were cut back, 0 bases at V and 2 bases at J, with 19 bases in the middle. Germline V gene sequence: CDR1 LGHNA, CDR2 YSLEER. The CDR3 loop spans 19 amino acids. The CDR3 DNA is TGCGCCAGCAGCCAAGAAGCCCCCAAGAGAAGGGGCAACACCGGGGAGCTGTTTTTT. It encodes CASSQEAPKRRGNTGELFF.

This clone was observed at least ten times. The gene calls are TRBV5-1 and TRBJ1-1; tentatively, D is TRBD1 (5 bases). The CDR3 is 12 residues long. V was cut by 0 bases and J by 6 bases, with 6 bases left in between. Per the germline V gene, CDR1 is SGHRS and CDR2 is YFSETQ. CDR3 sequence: CASSLVGPEAFF. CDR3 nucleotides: TGCGCCAGCAGCTTGGTGGGGCCTGAAGCTTTCTTT.

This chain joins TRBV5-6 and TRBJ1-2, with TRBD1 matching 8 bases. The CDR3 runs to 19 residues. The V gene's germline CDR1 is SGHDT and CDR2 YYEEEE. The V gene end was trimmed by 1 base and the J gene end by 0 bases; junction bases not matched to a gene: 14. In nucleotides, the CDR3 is TGTGCCAGCAGCTTGTGGCTGGGGGACTTACAGGGGGCTAACTATGGCTACACCTTC. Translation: CASSLWLGDLQGANYGYTF.

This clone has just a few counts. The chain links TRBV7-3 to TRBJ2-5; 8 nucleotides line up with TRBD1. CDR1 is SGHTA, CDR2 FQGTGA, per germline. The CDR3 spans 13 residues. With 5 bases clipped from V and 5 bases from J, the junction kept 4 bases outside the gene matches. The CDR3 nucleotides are TGTGCCAGCAGCCCGGACAGGGATGAGACCCAGTACTTC. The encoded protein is CASSPDRDETQYF.

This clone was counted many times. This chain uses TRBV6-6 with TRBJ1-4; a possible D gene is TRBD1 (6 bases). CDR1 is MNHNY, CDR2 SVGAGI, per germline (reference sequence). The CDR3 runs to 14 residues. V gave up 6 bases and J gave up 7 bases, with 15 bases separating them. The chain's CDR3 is CASSLRQAGEKLFF. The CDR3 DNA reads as TGTGCCAGCAGCCTTAGACAGGCAGGTGAAAAACTGTTTTTT.

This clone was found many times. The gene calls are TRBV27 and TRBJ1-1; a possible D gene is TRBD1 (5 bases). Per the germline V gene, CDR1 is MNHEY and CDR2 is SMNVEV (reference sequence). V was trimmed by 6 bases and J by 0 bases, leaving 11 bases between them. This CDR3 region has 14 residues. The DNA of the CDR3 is TGTGCCAGCAGGACAGCGCTCATGAACACTGAAGCTTTCTTT. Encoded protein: CASRTALMNTEAFF.